A selection of T cell receptor beta chains follows, all from one sample in a study of blood T cells in healthy people across ages. TCRdb re-called the 5' RACE reads with MiXCR, one entry per CDR3 protein. The data hold fewer than 1,000,000 distinct CDR3 sequences, with about 42% observed a single time. What was sequenced was blood. The receptor source for this set is a man aged 55-75 years in good health. Both conserved end residues are part of each CDR3.

TRBV12-5	TRBJ2-3	CASGLSGRVDTQYF
TRBV20-1	TRBJ1-6	CSAKTRGFAYNSPLHF
TRBV5-1	TRBJ1-1	CASREVNTGAFF
TRBV6-2/TRBV6-3	TRBJ1-2	CASSGGTGDYGYTF
TRBV6-6	TRBJ1-6	CASKTRYNSPLHF
TRBV6-2/TRBV6-3	TRBJ2-7	CASSYSKTSSYYEQYF
TRBV7-8	TRBJ1-2	CASSAPGQGAYGYIF
TRBV9	TRBJ1-2	CASRGQEAVGYTF
TRBV9	TRBJ2-7	CASSVYGQGHYEQYF
TRBV6-2/TRBV6-3	TRBJ2-1	CASSYSRQDLNNEQFF
TRBV5-5	TRBJ2-2	CASSLEAGNTGELFF
TRBV4-2	TRBJ2-2	CASSPTQSGTGELFF
TRBV6-5	TRBJ2-3	CASSRQVSTDTQYF
TRBV12-3/TRBV12-4	TRBJ2-6	CASTWDRPSGANVLTF
TRBV20-1	-	CSARVETSRETQYF
TRBV24-1	TRBJ2-5	CATSEGPGSQYF
TRBV4-3	TRBJ2-7	CASSREAGTYSYEQYF
TRBV11-2	-	CASSLGSGGAETQYF
TRBV5-6	TRBJ2-4	CASSPVEGARVQYF
TRBV28	TRBJ2-7	CASSLQQTASYEQYF
TRBV6-1	TRBJ1-2	CASSEASWPGNYGYTF
TRBV12-3/TRBV12-4	TRBJ2-7	CASSLVASGGGEQYF
TRBV4-1	TRBJ2-3	CASSAGGLSDTQYF
TRBV5-1	TRBJ2-7	CASSLAGGRCNEQYF
TRBV7-2	TRBJ2-1	CASSLWTSVHEQFF
TRBV29-1	TRBJ2-1	CSATGTSGGFNEQFF
TRBV5-1	TRBJ2-7	CASSLGDRGPLREQYF
TRBV7-6	TRBJ2-1	CASSSTQVSYNEQFF
TRBV30	TRBJ1-2	CAWSTGGLDYGYTF
TRBV12-3/TRBV12-4	TRBJ1-2	CASSLAGDVSGYTF
TRBV20-1	TRBJ1-2	CSASFRLHYGYTF
TRBV7-8	TRBJ2-7	CASSLDEVVNEQYF
TRBV20-1	TRBJ2-5	CSARGTGDGEQYF
TRBV20-1	TRBJ1-4	CSAIEGVLSEKLFF
TRBV5-4	TRBJ2-1	CASSSSLGDEQFF
TRBV4-1	TRBJ1-2	CASSKTGQGSSDYGYTF
TRBV11-1	TRBJ1-1	CASSLVGYNTEAFF
TRBV7-2	TRBJ2-7	CASSLDRDRGRYEQYF
TRBV28	TRBJ2-7	CASSSTRTRLYEQYF
TRBV20-1	TRBJ1-2	CSADGGDYGYTF
TRBV20-1	TRBJ1-2	CSAPTGFRNYGYTF
TRBV9	-	CASSVGEGAFYEQYF
TRBV6-2/TRBV6-3	TRBJ1-5	CASSYSPDNQPQHF
TRBV7-9	TRBJ1-2	CASSYPTGYGYTF
TRBV4-3	TRBJ1-1	CASGRRAAQNAEAFF
TRBV5-6	TRBJ2-5	CASSLLGSGRETQYF
TRBV3-1	TRBJ2-4	CASSRTLIAGSRDIQYF
TRBV5-1	TRBJ2-6	CASRWDTGSGANALTF
TRBV6-1	TRBJ2-7	CASSEDGSAGEQYF
TRBV4-1	TRBJ2-7	CASSRNRDSSYEQYF
TRBV7-9	TRBJ1-4	CASSMGQGGEKLFF
TRBV11-2	TRBJ2-1	CASSTRTGNSYNEQFF
TRBV2	TRBJ1-5	CASSESQNRGHF
TRBV9	TRBJ2-5	CASSAAGEEAQYF